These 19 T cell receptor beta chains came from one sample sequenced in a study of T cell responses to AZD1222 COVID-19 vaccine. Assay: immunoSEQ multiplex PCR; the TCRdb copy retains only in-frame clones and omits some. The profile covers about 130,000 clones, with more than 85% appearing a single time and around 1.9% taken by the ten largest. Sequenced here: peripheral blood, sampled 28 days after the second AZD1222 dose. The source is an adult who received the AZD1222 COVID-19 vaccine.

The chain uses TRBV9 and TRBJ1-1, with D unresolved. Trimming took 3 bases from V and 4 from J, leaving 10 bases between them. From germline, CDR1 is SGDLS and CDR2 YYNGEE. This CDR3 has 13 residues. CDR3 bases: TGTGCCAGCAGCGGCGCCCTCGGCACTGAAGCTTTCTTT. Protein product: CASSGALGTEAFF.

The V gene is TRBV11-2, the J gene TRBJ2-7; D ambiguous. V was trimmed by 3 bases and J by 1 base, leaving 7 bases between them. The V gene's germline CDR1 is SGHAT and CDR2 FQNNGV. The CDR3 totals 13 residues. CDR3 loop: CASSFLRSYEQYV. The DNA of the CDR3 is TGTGCCAGCAGCTTCCTCCGATCCTACGAGCAGTACGTC.

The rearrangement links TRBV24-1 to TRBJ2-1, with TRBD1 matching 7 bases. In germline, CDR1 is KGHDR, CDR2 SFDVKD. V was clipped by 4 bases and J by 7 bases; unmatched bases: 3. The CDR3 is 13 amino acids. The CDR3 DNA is TGTGCCACCAGTGACCGGGACAGTAATGAGCAGTTCTTC. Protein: CATSDRDSNEQFF.

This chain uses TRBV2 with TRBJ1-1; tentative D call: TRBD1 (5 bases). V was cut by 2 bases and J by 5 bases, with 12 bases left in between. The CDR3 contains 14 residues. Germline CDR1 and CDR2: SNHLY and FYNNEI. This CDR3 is CASSELQGSTEAFF. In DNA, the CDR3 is TGTGCCAGCAGTGAACTTCAGGGTTCTACTGAAGCTTTCTTT.

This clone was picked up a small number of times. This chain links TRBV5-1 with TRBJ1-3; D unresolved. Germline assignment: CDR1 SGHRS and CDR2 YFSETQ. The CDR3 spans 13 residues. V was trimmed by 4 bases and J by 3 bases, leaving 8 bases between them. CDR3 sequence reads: CASSPGIGNTIYF. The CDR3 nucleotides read TGCGCCAGCAGCCCTGGAATTGGAAACACCATATATTTT. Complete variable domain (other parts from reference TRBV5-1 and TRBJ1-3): KAGVTQTPRYLIKTRGQQVTLSCSPISGHRSVSWYQQTPGQGLQFLFEYFSETQRNKGNFPGRFSGRQFSNSRSEMNVSTLELGDSALYLCASSPGIGNTIYFGEGSWLTVV.

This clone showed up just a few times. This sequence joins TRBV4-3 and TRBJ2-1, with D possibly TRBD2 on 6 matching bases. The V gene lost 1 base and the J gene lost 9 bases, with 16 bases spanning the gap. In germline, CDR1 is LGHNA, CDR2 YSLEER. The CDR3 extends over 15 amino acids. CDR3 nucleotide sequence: TGCGCCAGCAGCCAAGTAAGGGTGGGGGGAAGTGAGCAGTTCTTC. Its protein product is CASSQVRVGGSEQFF.

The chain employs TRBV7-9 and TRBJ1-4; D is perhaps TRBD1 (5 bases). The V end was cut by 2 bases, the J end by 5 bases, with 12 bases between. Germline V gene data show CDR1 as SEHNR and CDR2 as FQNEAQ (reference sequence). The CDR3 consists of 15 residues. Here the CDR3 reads CASSLSSGRNEKLFF. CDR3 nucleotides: TGTGCCAGCAGCTTATCATCAGGGAGGAATGAAAAACTGTTTTTT.

CDR3 in amino acids: CASSIQGDSNYGYTF. The CDR3 DNA reads TGTGCCAGTAGTATCCAGGGGGACAGCAACTATGGCTACACCTTC. The chain uses TRBV19 and TRBJ1-2, with 7 bases lining up with TRBD1. Germline V CDR1 and CDR2: LNHDA, SQIVND (reference sequence). The V segment lost 3 bases and the J segment 2 bases; nucleotides outside the gene matches: 6. The CDR3 loop spans 15 amino acids.

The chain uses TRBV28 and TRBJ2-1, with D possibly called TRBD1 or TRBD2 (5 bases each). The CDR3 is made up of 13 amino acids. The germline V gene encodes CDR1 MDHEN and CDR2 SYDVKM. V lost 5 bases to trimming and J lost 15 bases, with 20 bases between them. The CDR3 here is CASSQRRDGAPFF. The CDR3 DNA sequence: TGTGCCAGCAGTCAGCGACGCGACGGGGCGCCGTTCTTC.

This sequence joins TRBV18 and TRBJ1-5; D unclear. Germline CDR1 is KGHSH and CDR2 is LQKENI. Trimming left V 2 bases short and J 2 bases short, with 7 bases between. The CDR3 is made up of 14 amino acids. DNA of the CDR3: TGTGCCAGCTCACCAGGGTTCGGCAATCAGCCCCAGCATTTT. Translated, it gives CASSPGFGNQPQHF.

CDR3 DNA: TGTGCCAGCAGTGAGGTCGGGGACAGGGTAAACTATGGCTACACCTTC. It codes for CASSEVGDRVNYGYTF. The V gene is TRBV2, the J gene TRBJ1-2, with 9 bases aligning to TRBD1. V dropped 3 bases and J dropped 2; count of bases not matched to a gene: 7. The CDR3 loop spans 16 amino acids. Germline CDR1 and CDR2: SNHLY and FYNNEI.

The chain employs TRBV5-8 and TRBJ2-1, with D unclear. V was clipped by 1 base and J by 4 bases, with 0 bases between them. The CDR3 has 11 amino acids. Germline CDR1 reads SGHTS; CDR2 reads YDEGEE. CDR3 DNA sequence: TGTGCCAGCAGCTTGTACAATGAGCAGTTCTTC. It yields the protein CASSLYNEQFF. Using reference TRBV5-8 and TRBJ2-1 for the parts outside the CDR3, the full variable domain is EAGVTQSPTHLIKTRGQQATLRCSPISGHTSVYWYQQALGLGLQFLLWYDEGEERNRGNFPPRFSGRQFPNYSSELNVNALELEDSALYLCASSLYNEQFFGPGTRLTVL.

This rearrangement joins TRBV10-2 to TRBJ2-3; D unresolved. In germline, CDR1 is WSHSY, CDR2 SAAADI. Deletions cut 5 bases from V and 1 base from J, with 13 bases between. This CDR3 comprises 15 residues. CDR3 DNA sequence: TGCGCCAGCAGTAGAGCCCTCGGAGGCACAGATACGCAGTATTTT. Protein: CASSRALGGTDTQYF.

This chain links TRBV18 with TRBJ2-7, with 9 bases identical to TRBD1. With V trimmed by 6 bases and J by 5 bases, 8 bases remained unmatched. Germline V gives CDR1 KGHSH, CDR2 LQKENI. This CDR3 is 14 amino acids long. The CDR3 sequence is CASSPTGGFNEQYF. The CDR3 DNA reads TGTGCCAGCTCGCCGACAGGGGGTTTCAACGAGCAGTACTTC. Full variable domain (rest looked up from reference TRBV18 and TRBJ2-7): NAGVMQNPRHLVRRRGQEARLRCSPMKGHSHVYWYRQLPEEGLKFMVYLQKENIIDESGMPKERFSAEFPKEGPSILRIQQVVRGDSAAYFCASSPTGGFNEQYFGPGTRLTVT.

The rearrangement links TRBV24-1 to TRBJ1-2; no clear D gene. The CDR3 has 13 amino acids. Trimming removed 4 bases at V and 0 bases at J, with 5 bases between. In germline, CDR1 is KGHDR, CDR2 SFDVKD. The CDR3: CATSDGANYGYTF. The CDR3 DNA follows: TGTGCCACCAGTGACGGGGCTAACTATGGCTACACCTTC.

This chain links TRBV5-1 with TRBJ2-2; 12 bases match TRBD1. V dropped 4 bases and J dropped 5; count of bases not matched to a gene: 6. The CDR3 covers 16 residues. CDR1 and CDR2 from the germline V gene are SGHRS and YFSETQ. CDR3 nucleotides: TGCGCCAGCAGCACCGGGACAGGGGGCAGGACCGGGGAGCTGTTTTTT. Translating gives CASSTGTGGRTGELFF.

CDR3: CASSPPGETNIQYF. The CDR3 DNA reads as TGTGCCAGCTCACCACCCGGGGAAACGAACATTCAGTACTTC. V usage is TRBV18 and J usage is TRBJ2-4, with D perhaps TRBD2 (5 bases). The CDR3 is 14 amino acids. V was trimmed by 0 bases and J by 7 bases, leaving 10 bases between them. Germline CDR1 KGHSH, CDR2 LQKENI.

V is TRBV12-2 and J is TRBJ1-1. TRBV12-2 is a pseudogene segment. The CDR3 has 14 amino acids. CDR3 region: CASRGRRRDTEAFF. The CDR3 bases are TGTGCAAGTCGGGGCCGACGAAGGGACACTGAAGCTTTCTTT.

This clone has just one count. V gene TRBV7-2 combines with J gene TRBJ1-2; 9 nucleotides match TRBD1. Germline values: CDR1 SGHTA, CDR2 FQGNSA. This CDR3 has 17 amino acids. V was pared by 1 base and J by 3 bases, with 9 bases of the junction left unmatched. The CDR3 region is CASSLGTGVRRYYGYTF. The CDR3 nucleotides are TGTGCCAGCAGCTTAGGGACAGGGGTTAGGCGATACTATGGCTACACCTTC. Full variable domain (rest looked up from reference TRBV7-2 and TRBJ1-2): GAGVSQSPSNKVTEKGKDVELRCDPISGHTALYWYRQSLGQGLEFLIYFQGNSAPDKSGLPSDRFSAERTGGSVSTLTIQRTQQEDSAVYLCASSLGTGVRRYYGYTFGSGTRLTVV.